These T cell receptor beta chains were read from a single sample in a study of cytomegalovirus exposure and HLA in healthy donors. Repertoires were generated with immunoSEQ multiplex PCR, while TCRdb's copy carries only in-frame clones and drops some. This sample has some 120,000 clones, with about 90% found just once. Sequences were obtained from PBMCs. The receptors derive from a woman between 18 and 29 years old in good health and CMV-seronegative. Both conserved end residues are part of each CDR3. Fields, in order: CDR3 protein, V gene, J gene.

cdr3_aa: CASSRQGSSPLHF
v_call: TRBV6-1
j_call: TRBJ1-6

cdr3_aa: CASSVLAGGADTQYF
v_call: TRBV9
j_call: TRBJ2-3

cdr3_aa: CASSPIRSDNTEAFF
v_call: TRBV18
j_call: TRBJ1-1

cdr3_aa: CASTTGRAGHYEQYF
v_call: TRBV27
j_call: TRBJ2-7

cdr3_aa: CASSLDGQGVENEQFF
v_call: TRBV13
j_call: TRBJ2-1

cdr3_aa: CASSPSGQRPSTDTQYF
v_call: TRBV18
j_call: TRBJ2-3

cdr3_aa: CASSLSIPPGEKLFF
v_call: TRBV7-8
j_call: TRBJ1-4

cdr3_aa: CASSYSGRQETQYF
v_call: TRBV6-6
j_call: TRBJ2-5

cdr3_aa: CASSDRTGKTYEQYF
v_call: TRBV2
j_call: TRBJ2-7

cdr3_aa: CSVRTRLAGKETQYF
v_call: TRBV29-1
j_call: TRBJ2-5

cdr3_aa: CASSQEPRASYVGELFF
v_call: TRBV4-2
j_call: TRBJ2-2

cdr3_aa: CASSLPGTTTYEQFF
v_call: TRBV7-8
j_call: TRBJ2-1

cdr3_aa: CASSPKGSISGNTIYF
v_call: TRBV18
j_call: TRBJ1-3

cdr3_aa: CASSPTGGVSEQYF
v_call: TRBV5-1
j_call: TRBJ2-7

cdr3_aa: CAIRGQGTYEQYF
v_call: TRBV10-3
j_call: TRBJ2-7

cdr3_aa: CASSKTRTGGFTEAFF
v_call: TRBV6-4
j_call: TRBJ1-1

cdr3_aa: CASSIEGSLDSPLHF
v_call: TRBV19
j_call: TRBJ1-6

cdr3_aa: CATPTESREFTEAFF
v_call: TRBV2
j_call: TRBJ1-1

cdr3_aa: CASSGSIYEQYF
v_call: TRBV27
j_call: TRBJ2-7

cdr3_aa: CASSLDTSGPQHF
v_call: TRBV5-6
j_call: TRBJ1-5

cdr3_aa: CAGERGTSTDTQYF
v_call: TRBV2
j_call: TRBJ2-3

cdr3_aa: CASSPGLERTQYF
v_call: TRBV18
j_call: TRBJ2-5

cdr3_aa: CASSWRGQGEAFF
v_call: TRBV7-3
j_call: TRBJ1-1

cdr3_aa: CASSLPGDEQYF
v_call: TRBV28
j_call: TRBJ2-7

cdr3_aa: CSVEFRVRDNSNEQFF
v_call: TRBV29-1
j_call: TRBJ2-1

cdr3_aa: CASSPGQGRRIYGYTF
v_call: TRBV7-9
j_call: TRBJ1-2